This T cell receptor (beta chain) was obtained from a study of blood T cells in healthy people across ages. PCR was performed a second time for about 7 to 12 cycles using a sample-barcoded 5' primer and a J-beta primer mix. TCRdb re-derived calls from the 5' RACE reads in MiXCR, one entry per CDR3 protein. The sample holds about 650,000 distinct CDR3 sequences; 32% are singletons and the top ten take roughly 14%. The ends lost 4 bases at V and 0 bases at J; junction bases unmatched: 4. There are 15 residues in the CDR3. The germline V gene has CDR1 MNHEY and CDR2 SVGAGI. This clonotype was detected ten times or more.

This receptor was identified in a woman older than 75 in good health. Sequencing was done on a sample of blood. The V gene is TRBV6-5, the J gene TRBJ2-3; TRBD2 agrees at 7 bases. CDR3 region: CASSLAGLSTDTQYF. The CDR3 DNA sequence: TGTGCCAGCAGTTTAGCGGGCCTTAGCACAGATACGCAGTATTTT.